This TCR beta chain was sequenced during a study of blood T cell repertoires in COVID-19. Overall study: COVID-19 samples collected from the United States, Italy and Spain covered acute and convalescent phases. From T cells, B-cell-depleted T cells, or PBMCs came the material, which was cDNA or gDNA.

Methods used by the authors: Amplification with reference gene primers provided the estimates of nucleated cell counts. Produced via immunoSEQ multiplex PCR; TCRdb's table is partial and in-frame only. V and J calls plus clone size are reproduced from that table; the DNA served to infer D and trimming. The sample lists fewer than 90,000 clones, 78% occurring once. Deletions cut 0 bases from V and 0 bases from J, with 12 bases between. The germline gives CDR1 SGHRS, CDR2 YFSETQ. The CDR3 spans 16 residues. This sequence originates from a man in his sixties or seventies with COVID-19, enrolled during active disease. This chain joins TRBV5-1 and TRBJ1-1; D is possibly TRBD1 (6 bases). Source material: peripheral blood. Written as DNA, the CDR3 is TGCGCCAGCAGCTTGGCGGGGGGCGGGGTGAACACTGAAGCTTTCTTT. Translation: CASSLAGGGVNTEAFF.